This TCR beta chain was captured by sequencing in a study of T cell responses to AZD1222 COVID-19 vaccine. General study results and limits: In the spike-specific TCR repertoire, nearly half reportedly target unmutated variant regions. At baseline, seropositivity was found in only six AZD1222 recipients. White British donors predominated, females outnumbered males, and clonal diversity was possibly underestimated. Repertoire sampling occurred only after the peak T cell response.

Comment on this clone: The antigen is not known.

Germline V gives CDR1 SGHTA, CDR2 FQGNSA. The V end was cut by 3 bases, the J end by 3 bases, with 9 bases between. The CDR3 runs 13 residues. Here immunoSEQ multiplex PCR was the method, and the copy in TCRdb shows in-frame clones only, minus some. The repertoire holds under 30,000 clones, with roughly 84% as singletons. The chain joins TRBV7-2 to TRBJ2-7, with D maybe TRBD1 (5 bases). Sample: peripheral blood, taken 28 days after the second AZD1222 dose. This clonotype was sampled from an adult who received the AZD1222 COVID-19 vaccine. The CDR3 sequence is CASSLLGHYEQYF. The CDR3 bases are TGTGCCAGCAGCTTGTTGGGGCACTACGAGCAGTACTTC. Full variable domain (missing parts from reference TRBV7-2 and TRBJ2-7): GAGVSQSPSNKVTEKGKDVELRCDPISGHTALYWYRQSLGQGLEFLIYFQGNSAPDKSGLPSDRFSAERTGGSVSTLTIQRTQQEDSAVYLCASSLLGHYEQYFGPGTRLTVT.